This T cell receptor (beta chain) originates from a study of CD8 T cells in Susac syndrome. Remarks on this clonotype: Its specificity is not known.

Broader study findings: The authors acknowledged that their TCR sequencing and HLA analysis involved a relatively small number of individuals.

Reverse transcription of roughly 0.45 to 1 ug RNA used random hexamers. Amplification of the TCR beta CDR3 was carried out by immunoSEQ multiplex PCR, which spanned a total of 54 Vbeta and 13 Jbeta segments. TCRdb used MiXCR to reprocess the immunoSEQ multiplex PCR reads, holding one entry per CDR3 protein. This table holds approximately 130,000 distinct CDR3 sequences, about 90% found once. Germline V gives CDR1 LNHDA, CDR2 SQIVND (reference sequence). CDR3 length: 18 residues. V was pared by 0 bases and J by 2 bases, with 14 bases between. The origin of this receptor is a human donor with multiple sclerosis. The sample comprised CD8+ T cells from PBMCs. The chain employs TRBV19 and TRBJ2-6; D might be TRBD1 or TRBD2, each matching 5 bases. The CDR3 here is CASSIEGTLSTGANVLTF. The CDR3 region has the DNA TGTGCCAGTAGTATAGAAGGGACGCTATCAACTGGGGCCAACGTCCTGACTTTC. Complete variable domain (other parts from reference TRBV19 and TRBJ2-6): DGGITQSPKYLFRKEGQNVTLSCEQNLNHDAMYWYRQDPGQGLRLIYYSQIVNDFQKGDIAEGYSVSREKKESFPLTVTSAQKNPTAFYLCASSIEGTLSTGANVLTFGAGSRLTVL.